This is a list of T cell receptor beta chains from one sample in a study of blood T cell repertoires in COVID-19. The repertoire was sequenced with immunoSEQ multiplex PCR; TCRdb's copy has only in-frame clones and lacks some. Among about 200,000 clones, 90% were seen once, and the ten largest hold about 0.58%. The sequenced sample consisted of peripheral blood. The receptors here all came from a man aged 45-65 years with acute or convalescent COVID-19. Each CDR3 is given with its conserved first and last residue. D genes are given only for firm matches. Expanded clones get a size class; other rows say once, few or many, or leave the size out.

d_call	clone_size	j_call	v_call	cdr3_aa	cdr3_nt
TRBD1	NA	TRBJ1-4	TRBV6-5	CASWWDRGHEKLFF	TGTGCCAGTTGGTGGGACAGGGGTCATGAAAAACTGTTTTTT
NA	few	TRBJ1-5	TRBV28	CASSLYRGARNQPQHF	TGTGCCAGCAGTTTATATCGTGGGGCGCGCAATCAGCCCCAGCATTTT
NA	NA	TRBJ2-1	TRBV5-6	CASSQTSLSEQFF	TGTGCCAGCAGCCAAACTAGCTTATCTGAGCAGTTCTTC
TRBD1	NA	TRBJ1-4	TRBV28	CASSLTDRGREKLFF	TGTGCCAGCAGTTTAACCGACAGGGGGAGAGAAAAACTGTTTTTT
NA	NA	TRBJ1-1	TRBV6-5	CASSYRSGGGTEAFF	TGTGCCAGCAGTTACCGGTCGGGCGGGGGCACTGAAGCTTTCTTT
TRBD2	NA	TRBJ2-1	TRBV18	CASSPGAGVRNEQFF	TGTGCCAGCTCACCGGGCGCGGGAGTTAGGAATGAGCAGTTCTTC
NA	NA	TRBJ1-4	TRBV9	CASGLPKFANEKLFF	TGTGCCAGCGGGCTCCCGAAGTTTGCTAATGAAAAACTGTTTTTT
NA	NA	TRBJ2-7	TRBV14	CASSQPTGFSYEQYF	TGTGCCAGCAGCCAACCAACAGGGTTCTCCTACGAGCAGTACTTC
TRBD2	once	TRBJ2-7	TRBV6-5	CASSYSGTSGRGEQYF	TGTGCCAGCAGTTACTCCGGGACTAGCGGGAGGGGGGAGCAGTACTTC
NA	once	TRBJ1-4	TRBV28	CASTVGGNEKLFF	TGTGCCAGCACGGTGGGGGGTAATGAAAAACTGTTTTTT
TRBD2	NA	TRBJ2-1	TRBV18	CASSPEGFTSGGLHQGDEQFF	TGTGCCAGCTCACCCGAGGGGTTTACTAGCGGGGGCCTGCATCAGGGAGATGAGCAGTTCTTC
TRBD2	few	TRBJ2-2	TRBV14	CASSQDPPLAGVPGELFF	TGTGCCAGCAGCCAAGACCCCCCGCTAGCGGGAGTCCCCGGGGAGCTGTTTTTT
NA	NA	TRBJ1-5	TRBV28	CASVGGYNQPQHF	TGTGCCTCGGTAGGGGGATACAATCAGCCCCAGCATTTT
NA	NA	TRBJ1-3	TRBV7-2	CASRLGIYF	TGTGCCAGCAGACTAGGCATATATTTT
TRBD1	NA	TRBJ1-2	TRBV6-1	CASSVRDRAPNYGYTF	TGTGCCAGCAGTGTCCGGGACAGGGCCCCTAACTATGGCTACACCTTC
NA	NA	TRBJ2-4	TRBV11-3	CASSLAQGYIQYF	TGTGCCAGCAGCTTAGCCCAGGGGTACATTCAGTACTTC
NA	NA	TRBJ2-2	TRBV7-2	CASTTGTRNTGELFF	TGTGCCAGCACCACCGGGACTCGGAACACCGGGGAGCTGTTTTTT
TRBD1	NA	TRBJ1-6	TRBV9	CASSPDTGVLSPLHF	TGTGCCAGCAGCCCCGATACAGGGGTCCTTTCACCCCTCCACTTT
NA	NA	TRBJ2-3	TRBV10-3	CAIRGGQTSTDTQYF	TGTGCCATCAGAGGAGGACAGACTAGCACAGATACGCAGTATTTT
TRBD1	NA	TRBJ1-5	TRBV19	CASGGTGGNQPQHF	TGTGCCAGTGGGGGGACAGGGGGCAATCAGCCCCAGCATTTT
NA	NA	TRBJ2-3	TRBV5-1	CASSLVGGLTDTQYF	TGCGCCAGCAGCTTGGTGGGAGGCCTCACAGATACGCAGTATTTT
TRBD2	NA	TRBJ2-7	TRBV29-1	CSVLLGGGSYEQYF	TGCAGCGTTCTCCTTGGGGGGGGGTCCTACGAGCAGTACTTC
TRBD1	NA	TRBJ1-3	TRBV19	CATTGTGGEGSGNTIYF	TGTGCCACCACCGGGACAGGGGGCGAAGGCTCTGGAAACACCATATATTTT
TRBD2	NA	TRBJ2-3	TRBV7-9	CASSPGLAVDTQYF	TGTGCCAGCAGCCCGGGACTAGCAGTAGATACGCAGTATTTT